These 15 T cell receptor beta chains originate from one sample sequenced in a study of T-cell memory formation after mild COVID-19. TCRdb passed the 5' RACE reads through MiXCR, listing each CDR3 protein once. This table holds some 350,000 distinct CDR3 sequences, roughly 13% found once. The sample taken for sequencing was PBMCs or a T cell subset sorted from them (not recorded which). Every receptor here comes from a man younger than 35 who had mild COVID-19 (a few samples of this study predate the infection). Cell type and time point are not known.

The chain joins TRBV11-2 to TRBJ2-5; the D gene is possibly TRBD2 (5 bases). The CDR3 is 15 residues long. From germline, CDR1 is SGHAT and CDR2 FQNNGV. V lost 2 bases to trimming and J lost 7 bases, with 17 bases between them. DNA for the CDR3: TGTGCCAGCAGCTTATTTGCGGGCAGTCCAGGGACCCAGTACTTC. Encoded protein: CASSLFAGSPGTQYF.

The chain uses TRBV21-1 and TRBJ1-3; the table's D call TRBD1 went unverified against the DNA. TRBV21-1 is designated a pseudogene. This CDR3 has 16 residues. CDR3 sequence (DNA): TGTGCCAGCCCCCGATGGACAGGGGTACCCCCCGGCACCATATATTTT. This codes for CASPRWTGVPPGTIYF.

J is TRBJ2-2 and V is TRBV27; 8 bases are a match to TRBD2. This CDR3 contains 18 residues. V shed 2 bases, J shed 6 bases, and the junction held 14 bases outside the gene matches. Germline CDR1 is MNHEY and CDR2 is SMNVEV (reference sequence). The CDR3 spells CASSLTFYRGGEAGELFF. In DNA form, the CDR3 reads TGTGCCAGCAGTTTAACGTTTTATCGGGGGGGCGAGGCCGGGGAGCTGTTTTTT.

The sample holds a few counts of this clonotype. The CDR3 reads CASSRSGLNSPLHF. CDR3 sequence (DNA): TGTGCCAGCAGTAGATCGGGTCTTAATTCACCCCTCCACTTT. V usage is TRBV27 and J usage is TRBJ1-6; no firm D call. CDR1 and CDR2 (germline): MNHEY, SMNVEV (reference sequence). V lost 5 bases and J lost 6, with 11 bases in between. The CDR3 length is 14 residues.

The J gene is TRBJ2-1, the V gene TRBV7-9; D could derive from TRBD1 or TRBD2 (5 bases each). CDR1 and CDR2 (germline): SEHNR, FQNEAQ (reference sequence). Trimming stripped 2 bases from V and 0 bases from J, with 17 bases between. The CDR3 runs 18 residues. CDR3 nucleotide sequence: TGTGCCAGCAGCTTAAAATCCGGGGCCCGCAGCTCCTACAATGAGCAGTTCTTC. It specifies CASSLKSGARSSYNEQFF.

The V and J genes are TRBV5-5 and TRBJ2-2; TRBD1 agrees at 7 bases. V shed 0 bases, J shed 13 bases, and the junction held 0 bases outside the gene matches. This CDR3 has 11 amino acids. Germline V gives CDR1 SGHKS, CDR2 YYEKEE (reference sequence). CDR3 amino acids: CASSLGQGLFF. The CDR3 DNA sequence: TGTGCCAGCAGCTTGGGACAGGGGCTGTTTTTT.

V and J are TRBV28 and TRBJ1-1, with D tentatively TRBD1 (5 bases). The length of the CDR3 is 14 residues. V was cut by 1 base and J by 5 bases, with 11 bases left in between. In germline, CDR1 is MDHEN, CDR2 SYDVKM. Written as DNA, the CDR3 is TGTGCCAGCAGTTTATTAGGGGCGCGAACTGAAGCTTTCTTT. Translation gives CASSLLGARTEAFF.

The V and J genes are TRBV21-1 and TRBJ1-5. TRBV21-1 counts as a pseudogene. The CDR3 loop spans 13 amino acids. DNA of the CDR3: TGTGCCAGCAGCAAATCCCTTAATCAGCCCCAGCATTTT. Protein product: CASSKSLNQPQHF.

The chain has TRBV20-1 and TRBJ1-5, with a possible D match to TRBD1 (5 bases). Between the trimmed V and J ends, which lost 8 bases and 2 bases, there was a span of 13 bases. The germline CDR1 and CDR2 sequences are DFQATT and SNEGSKA (reference sequence). There are 13 residues in the CDR3. CDR3 coding DNA: TGCAGTACCCGGGGGGACGGCAATCAGCCCCAGCATTTT. This encodes CSTRGDGNQPQHF.

This clonotype was detected many times. The chain joins TRBV2 to TRBJ2-7; TRBD1 is a possible D gene (5 bases). Trimming removed 3 bases at V and 4 bases at J, with 19 bases between. Germline-derived CDR1 and CDR2 are SNHLY and FYNNEI. The length of the CDR3 is 16 residues. CDR3 DNA: TGTGCCAGCAGTGAGGGGCTGAATAACTTCGTTTACGAGCAGTACGTC. This translates into CASSEGLNNFVYEQYV.

J is TRBJ2-5 and V is TRBV7-2; 10 bases are shared with TRBD2. CDR3 length equals 16 residues. The V and J ends lost 5 bases and 0 bases, in that order; junction bases with no gene match: 6. CDR1 is SGHTA, CDR2 FQGNSA, per germline. CDR3 bases: TGTGCCAGCAGCCGACGAGCGGGGGGGAACCAAGAGACCCAGTACTTC. Protein product: CASSRRAGGNQETQYF.

The rearrangement joins TRBV15 to TRBJ1-4; 8 bases match TRBD1. This CDR3 has 16 amino acids. The V segment lost 0 bases and the J segment 7 bases; nucleotides outside the gene matches: 7. Germline lookup yields CDR1 LNHNV and CDR2 YYDKDF (reference sequence). The CDR3 sequence: CATSRDPTGGVEKLFF. Here the CDR3 DNA reads TGTGCCACCAGCAGAGATCCAACAGGGGGAGTTGAAAAACTGTTTTTT. The full variable domain, with the rest looked up from reference TRBV15 and TRBJ1-4, is DAMVIQNPRYQVTQFGKPVTLSCSQTLNHNVMYWYQQKSSQAPKLLFHYYDKDFNNEADTPDNFQSRRPNTSFCFLDIRSPGLGDTAMYLCATSRDPTGGVEKLFFGSGTQLSVL.

The J gene is TRBJ2-5, the V gene TRBV5-1; D may be TRBD1 (5 bases). With 4 bases removed from V and 1 base from J, the gap between germline ends came to 8 bases. This CDR3 spans 13 amino acids. Per the germline V gene, CDR1 is SGHRS and CDR2 is YFSETQ. CDR3 nucleotides: TGCGCCAGCAGCACCCAGGGCCAAGAGACCCAGTACTTC. It encodes CASSTQGQETQYF.

A few counts support this clonotype. This sequence joins TRBV3-1 and TRBJ2-3, with unresolved D. The CDR3 totals 12 residues. CDR1 and CDR2 from the germline V gene are LGHDT and YNNKEL (reference sequence). Trimming removed 3 bases from V and 9 bases from J, with 10 bases in between. The DNA of the CDR3 is TGTGCCAGCAGCCAGTACCCAATCACGCAGTATTTT. Encoded protein: CASSQYPITQYF.

The DNA of the CDR3 is TGTGCCAGCGGACAGGGTTGGAGCAATCAGCCCCAGCATTTT. This translates into CASGQGWSNQPQHF. The chain employs TRBV3-1 and TRBJ1-5, with 8 bases aligning to TRBD1. J was trimmed by 1 base and V by 8 bases; bases with no gene match: 4. CDR3 length equals 14 residues. The V gene's germline CDR1 is LGHDT and CDR2 YNNKEL (reference sequence).